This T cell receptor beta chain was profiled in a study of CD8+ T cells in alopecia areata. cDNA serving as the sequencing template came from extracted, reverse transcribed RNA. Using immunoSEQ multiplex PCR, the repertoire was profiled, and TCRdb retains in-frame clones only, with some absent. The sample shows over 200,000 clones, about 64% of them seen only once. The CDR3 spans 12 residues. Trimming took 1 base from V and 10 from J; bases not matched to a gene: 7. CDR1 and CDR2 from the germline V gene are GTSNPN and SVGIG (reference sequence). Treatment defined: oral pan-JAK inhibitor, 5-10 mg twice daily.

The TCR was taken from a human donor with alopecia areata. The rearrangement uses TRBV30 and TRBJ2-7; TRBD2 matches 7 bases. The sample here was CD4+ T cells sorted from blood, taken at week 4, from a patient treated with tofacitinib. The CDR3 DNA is TGTGCCTGGAGTGGCGGGGGTACAATTCAGTACTTC. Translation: CAWSGGGTIQYF.